Presented here are 13 T cell receptor beta chains from one specimen sequenced in a study of cytomegalovirus exposure and HLA in healthy donors. PCR involved 60 Vbeta and 13 Jbeta primers. Here immunoSEQ multiplex PCR was the method, and the copy in TCRdb shows in-frame clones only, minus some. In the table there are some 180,000 clones, roughly 10% of which are singletons. The specimen was PBMCs. The receptors here all came from a woman aged 30 to 39 in good health and CMV-seropositive.

The chain links TRBV19 to TRBJ1-3; no definite D call. The CDR3 has 11 amino acids. The V and J ends lost 11 bases and 11 bases respectively, with 16 bases between them. Looked up from germline, CDR1 is LNHDA and CDR2 is SQIVND (reference sequence). Here the CDR3 DNA reads TGTGCCGGAGGACCCCGAAGGCCCATATATTTT. This encodes CAGGPRRPIYF.

V is TRBV7-8 and J is TRBJ2-7; 9 nucleotides line up with TRBD1. J was trimmed by 0 bases and V by 3 bases; bases with no gene match: 6. Germline V CDR1 and CDR2: SGHVS, FQNEAQ. This CDR3 has 16 amino acids. CDR3 loop: CASSLPRDRVSYEQYF. CDR3 nucleotides: TGTGCCAGCAGCTTGCCCCGGGACAGGGTCTCCTACGAGCAGTACTTC.

The chain couples TRBV4-1 to TRBJ1-1; the match to TRBD1 covers 10 bases. V shed 1 base, J shed 5 bases, and the junction held 7 bases outside the gene matches. From germline, CDR1 is MGHRA and CDR2 YSYEKL. The CDR3 is 16 residues long. The CDR3 reads CASSQAGQGRTTEAFF. In nucleotides, the CDR3 is TGCGCCAGCAGCCAAGCGGGACAGGGGCGAACAACTGAAGCTTTCTTT.

This chain uses TRBV9 with TRBJ2-2; 7 nucleotides match TRBD1. This CDR3 has 16 residues. The V gene end was trimmed by 5 bases and the J gene end by 2 bases; junction bases not matched to a gene: 9. CDR1 is SGDLS and CDR2 is YYNGEE in the germline V gene. DNA for the CDR3: TGTGCCAGCAGAGGGGGCAGACAGGTCAACACCGGGGAGCTGTTTTTT. This encodes CASRGGRQVNTGELFF.

The chain employs TRBV2 and TRBJ2-5; 8 nucleotides line up with TRBD2. With the DNA end fitting TRBJ2-7 better, the J assignment may be wrong. This CDR3 comprises 14 residues. Germline CDR1 reads SNHLY; CDR2 reads FYNNEI. The CDR3 coding sequence is TGTGCCAGCAGAAGACTAGCGAAGGTGTACGAGCAGTACTTC. It specifies CASRRLAKVYEQYF.

The chain is built from TRBV5-1 and TRBJ1-6; tentative D call: TRBD1 (5 bases). The V end lost 0 bases, the J end lost 7 bases, and 5 bases lay between the germline ends. The germline CDR1 and CDR2 sequences are SGHRS and YFSETQ. This CDR3 has 13 residues. The DNA for the CDR3 is TGCGCCAGCAGCTTGGAGGGGAATTCACCCCTCCACTTT. This gives the protein CASSLEGNSPLHF. Based on the CDR3 plus reference TRBV5-1 and TRBJ1-6, the full variable domain is KAGVTQTPRYLIKTRGQQVTLSCSPISGHRSVSWYQQTPGQGLQFLFEYFSETQRNKGNFPGRFSGRQFSNSRSEMNVSTLELGDSALYLCASSLEGNSPLHFGNGTRLTVT.

This clone was seen a few times. This rearrangement joins TRBV19 to TRBJ1-3, with D possibly matching TRBD1 (5 bases). The CDR3 consists of 13 residues. V was pared by 3 bases and J by 6 bases, with 9 bases between. Germline CDR1 and CDR2: LNHDA and SQIVND (reference sequence). CDR3 sequence: CASSIGGENTIYF. The CDR3, as DNA: TGTGCCAGTAGTATCGGAGGGGAAAACACCATATATTTT.

The CDR3 sequence: CASSQCRESYEQYF. CDR3 nucleotide sequence: TGCGCCAGCAGTCAATGTAGGGAGTCCTACGAGCAGTACTTC. This rearrangement joins TRBV23-1 to TRBJ2-7; possible D gene TRBD2, 5 bases. TRBV23-1 is placed among ORFs of uncertain function. This CDR3 comprises 14 residues. Trimming removed 1 base from V and 1 base from J, with 8 bases in between.

This clone was picked up a small number of times. This rearrangement joins TRBV4-2 to TRBJ1-2; possible D gene TRBD1, 5 bases. Germline CDR1 reads LGHNA; CDR2 reads YNFKEQ. The V end lost 0 bases, the J end lost 5 bases, and 10 bases lay between the germline ends. This CDR3 comprises 14 residues. CDR3 DNA: TGTGCCAGCAGCCAAGACAGGGCTGGTTATGGCTACACCTTC. The encoded protein is CASSQDRAGYGYTF.

The chain couples TRBV9 to TRBJ1-1; tentative D call: TRBD1 (6 bases). Germline CDR1 SGDLS, CDR2 YYNGEE. The CDR3 covers 14 residues. Trimming removed 4 bases from V and 7 bases from J, with 17 bases in between. Written as DNA, the CDR3 is TGTGCCAGCAGCCCCCAGCGGGGGGCAGGTGAAGCTTTCTTT. This translates into CASSPQRGAGEAFF.

The chain recombines TRBV4-2 with TRBJ1-1; no clear D. This CDR3 is built from 15 residues. The V gene's germline CDR1 is LGHNA and CDR2 YNFKEQ. Trimming removed 0 bases at V and 5 bases at J, with 13 bases between. The CDR3 nucleotides are TGTGCCAGCAGCCAAGAGGCGGGCCTAGGTACTGAAGCTTTCTTT. Its protein product is CASSQEAGLGTEAFF.

The rearrangement joins TRBV30 to TRBJ1-3; TRBD1 matches at 10 bases. This CDR3 contains 17 residues. V was clipped by 0 bases and J by 8 bases; unmatched bases: 13. The germline V gene has CDR1 GTSNPN and CDR2 SVGIG (reference sequence). DNA for the CDR3: TGTGCCTGGAGTGTACTTGCGGGTGGACAGGGGGTACACACCATATATTTT. It translates to CAWSVLAGGQGVHTIYF.

This clone has just a few counts. The chain joins TRBV7-9 to TRBJ2-1; 7 bases fit TRBD2. The CDR3 is made up of 15 amino acids. The trim removed 2 bases at V and 4 bases at J, leaving 5 bases unmatched. In germline, CDR1 is SEHNR, CDR2 FQNEAQ (reference sequence). This chain's CDR3 is CASSLPSGVYNEQFF. In DNA form, the CDR3 reads TGTGCCAGCAGCTTACCTAGCGGAGTTTACAATGAGCAGTTCTTC.